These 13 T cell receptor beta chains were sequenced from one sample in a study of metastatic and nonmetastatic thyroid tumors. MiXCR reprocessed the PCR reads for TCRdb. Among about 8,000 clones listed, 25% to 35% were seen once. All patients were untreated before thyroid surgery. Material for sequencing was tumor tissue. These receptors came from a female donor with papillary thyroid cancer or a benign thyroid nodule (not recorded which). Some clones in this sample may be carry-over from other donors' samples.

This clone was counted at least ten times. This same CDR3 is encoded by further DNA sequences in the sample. CDR3 coding DNA: TGCGCCAGCAGCGAAGGGACCGCCGGAGTAGCCGCTCGGTACGAGCAGTACTTC. As protein: CASSEGTAGVAARYEQYF. This rearrangement joins TRBV5-1 to TRBJ2-7; D is possibly TRBD1 or TRBD2 (5 bases each). Germline CDR1 reads SGHRS; CDR2 reads YFSETQ. V lost 4 bases and J lost 4, with 27 bases in between. The CDR3 length is 18 residues. Combining the CDR3 with reference TRBV5-1 and TRBJ2-7 gives the whole variable domain KAGVTQTPRYLIKTRGQQVTLSCSPISGHRSVSWYQQTPGQGLQFLFEYFSETQRNKGNFPGRFSGRQFSNSRSEMNVSTLELGDSALYLCASSEGTAGVAARYEQYFGPGTRLTVT.

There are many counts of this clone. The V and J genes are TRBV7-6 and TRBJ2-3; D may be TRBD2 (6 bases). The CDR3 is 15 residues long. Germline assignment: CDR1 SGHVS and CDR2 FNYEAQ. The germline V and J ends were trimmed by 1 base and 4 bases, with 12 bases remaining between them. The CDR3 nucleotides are TGTGCCAGCAGCTTAGTTGTGCGGGGATCAGATACGCAGTATTTT. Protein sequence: CASSLVVRGSDTQYF.

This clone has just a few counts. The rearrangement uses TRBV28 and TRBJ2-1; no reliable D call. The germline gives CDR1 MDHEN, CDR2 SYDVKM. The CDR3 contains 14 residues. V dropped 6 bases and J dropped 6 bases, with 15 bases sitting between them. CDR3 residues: CASSHDRAPNEQFF. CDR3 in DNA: TGTGCCAGCAGCCATGACCGGGCACCCAATGAGCAGTTCTTC.

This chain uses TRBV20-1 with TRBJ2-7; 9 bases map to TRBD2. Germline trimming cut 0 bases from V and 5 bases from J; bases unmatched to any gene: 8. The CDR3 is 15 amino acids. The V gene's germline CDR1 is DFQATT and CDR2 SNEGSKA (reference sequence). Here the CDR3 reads CSAREELAGDDEQYF. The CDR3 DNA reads TGCAGTGCTAGAGAAGAATTAGCGGGAGATGACGAGCAGTACTTC.

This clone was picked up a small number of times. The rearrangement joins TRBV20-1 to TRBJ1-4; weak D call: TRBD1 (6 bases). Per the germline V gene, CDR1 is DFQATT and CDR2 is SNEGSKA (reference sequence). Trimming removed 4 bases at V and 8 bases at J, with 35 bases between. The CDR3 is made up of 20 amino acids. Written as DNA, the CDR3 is TGCAGTGCTAATGGGGGCGGGGGCCAAGAGACCCAGGACATCGGCGAAAAACTGTTTTTT. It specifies CSANGGGGQETQDIGEKLFF.

CDR3 sequence reads: CSARDPGPYGYTF. As DNA, the CDR3 is TGCAGTGCTAGAGATCCGGGGCCCTATGGCTACACCTTC. This chain uses TRBV20-1 with TRBJ1-2, with D perhaps matching TRBD1 (5 bases). This CDR3 comprises 13 residues. V gave up 0 bases and J gave up 4 bases, with 9 bases separating them. In germline, CDR1 is DFQATT, CDR2 SNEGSKA (reference sequence).

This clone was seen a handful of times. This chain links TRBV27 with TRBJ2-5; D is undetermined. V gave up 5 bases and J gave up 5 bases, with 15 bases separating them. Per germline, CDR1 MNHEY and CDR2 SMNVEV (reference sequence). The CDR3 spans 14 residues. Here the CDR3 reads CASSNYPSGETQYF. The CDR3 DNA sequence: TGTGCCAGCAGTAACTACCCCTCCGGGGAGACCCAGTACTTC.

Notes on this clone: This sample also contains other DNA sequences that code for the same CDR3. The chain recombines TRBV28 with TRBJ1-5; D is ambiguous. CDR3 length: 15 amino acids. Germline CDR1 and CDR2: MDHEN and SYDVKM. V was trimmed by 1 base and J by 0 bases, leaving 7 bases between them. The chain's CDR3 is CASSLSRASNQPQHF. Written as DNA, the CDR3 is TGTGCCAGCAGTTTATCTCGGGCTAGCAATCAGCCCCAGCATTTT.

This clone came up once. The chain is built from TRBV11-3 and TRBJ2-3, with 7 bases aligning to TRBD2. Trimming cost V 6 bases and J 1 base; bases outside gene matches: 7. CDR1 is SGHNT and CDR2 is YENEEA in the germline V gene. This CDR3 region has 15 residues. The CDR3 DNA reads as TGTGCCAGCAGGGGGGGGAGCAGGGGCACAGATACGCAGTATTTT. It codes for CASRGGSRGTDTQYF.

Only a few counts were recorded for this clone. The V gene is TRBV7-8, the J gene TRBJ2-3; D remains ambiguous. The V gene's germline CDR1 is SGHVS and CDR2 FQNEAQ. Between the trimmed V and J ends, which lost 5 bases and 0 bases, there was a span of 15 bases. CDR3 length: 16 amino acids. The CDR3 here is CASSQWSLASTDTQYF. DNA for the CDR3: TGTGCCAGCAGCCAGTGGTCCTTAGCAAGCACAGATACGCAGTATTTT.

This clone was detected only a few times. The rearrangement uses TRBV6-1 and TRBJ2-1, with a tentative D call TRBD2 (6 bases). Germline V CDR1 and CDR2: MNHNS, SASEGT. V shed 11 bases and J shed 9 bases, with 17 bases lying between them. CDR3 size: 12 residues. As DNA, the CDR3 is TGTGCCGGGGAGGTCCGGGTCGGTGAGCAGTTCTTC. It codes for CAGEVRVGEQFF.

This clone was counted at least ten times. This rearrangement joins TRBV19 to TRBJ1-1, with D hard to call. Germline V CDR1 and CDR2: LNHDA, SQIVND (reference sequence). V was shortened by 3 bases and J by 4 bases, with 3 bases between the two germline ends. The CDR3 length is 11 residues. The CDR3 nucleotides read TGTGCCAGTAGTATGGGCACTGAAGCTTTCTTT. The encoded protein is CASSMGTEAFF.

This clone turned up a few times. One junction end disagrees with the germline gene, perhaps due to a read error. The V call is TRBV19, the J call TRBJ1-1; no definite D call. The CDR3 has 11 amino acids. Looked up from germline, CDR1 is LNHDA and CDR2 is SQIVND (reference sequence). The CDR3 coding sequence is TGTGCCATTTCCACGAACACTGAATCTTTCTTT. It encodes CAISTNTESFF.